A selection of T cell receptor beta chains follows, all from one sample in a study of cytomegalovirus exposure and HLA in healthy donors. Assay: immunoSEQ multiplex PCR; the TCRdb copy retains only in-frame clones and omits some. The table records around 95,000 clones, roughly four fifths of them present only once. The sample taken for sequencing was PBMCs. These receptor sequences come from a man aged 25 to 45 in good health and CMV-seropositive. The CDR3 runs from the conserved cysteine through the conserved F or W. The D gene is left open where the match is weak. Expanded clones are given a class, and other clones once, few, many or no size at all.

clone size: .; CDR3 length: 12; V gene: TRBV2; J gene: TRBJ2-7; D gene: .; CDR3 DNA: TGTGCCAGCAGTTTCACAGGGTACGAGCAGTACTTC; CDR3 protein: CASSFTGYEQYF
clone size: once; CDR3 length: 16; V gene: TRBV5-6; J gene: TRBJ2-3; D gene: .; CDR3 DNA: TGTGCCAGCAGCTTGTTTGGGGGAGGAAGCACAGATACGCAGTATTTT; CDR3 protein: CASSLFGGGSTDTQYF
clone size: .; CDR3 length: 15; V gene: TRBV10-3; J gene: TRBJ1-4; D gene: .; CDR3 DNA: TGTGCCATCAGTGAGAGTGGAGGGTCGAATGAAAAACTGTTTTTT; CDR3 protein: CAISESGGSNEKLFF
clone size: .; CDR3 length: 13; V gene: TRBV28; J gene: TRBJ2-4; D gene: .; CDR3 DNA: TGTGCCTCCAGCGGTCCAGCCAAAAACATTCAGTACTTC; CDR3 protein: CASSGPAKNIQYF
clone size: .; CDR3 length: 14; V gene: TRBV12-5; J gene: TRBJ1-2; D gene: TRBD1; CDR3 DNA: TGTGCTAGTGGTTCTTGGACAGGGGACTATGGCTACACCTTC; CDR3 protein: CASGSWTGDYGYTF
clone size: .; CDR3 length: 15; V gene: TRBV11-2; J gene: TRBJ2-2; D gene: .; CDR3 DNA: TGTGCCCTCAAACAGGGACGGGTAAACACCGGGGAGTTGTTTTTT; CDR3 protein: CALKQGRVNTGELFF
clone size: .; CDR3 length: 15; V gene: TRBV5-1; J gene: TRBJ2-5; D gene: TRBD2; CDR3 DNA: TGCGCCAGCACCCCACTAGCGGGAGGAGGAGAGACCCAGTACTTC; CDR3 protein: CASTPLAGGGETQYF
clone size: .; CDR3 length: 15; V gene: TRBV7-2; J gene: TRBJ2-5; D gene: .; CDR3 DNA: TGTGCCAGCAGCTTAGCGGGTGACAGGCAAGAGACCCAGTACTTC; CDR3 protein: CASSLAGDRQETQYF
clone size: .; CDR3 length: 14; V gene: TRBV29-1; J gene: TRBJ2-1; D gene: TRBD2; CDR3 DNA: TGCAGCGTTGATCGACTAGCGGGGGACAATGAGCAGTTCTTC; CDR3 protein: CSVDRLAGDNEQFF
clone size: .; CDR3 length: 16; V gene: TRBV10-1; J gene: TRBJ2-3; D gene: .; CDR3 DNA: TGCGCCAGCAGCACCGGGCAGGGAGGTGATCCAGATACGCAGTATTTT; CDR3 protein: CASSTGQGGDPDTQYF